This T cell receptor (beta chain) was identified in a study of T cell repertoires in cytomegalovirus infection. There are 13 residues in the CDR3. Deletions cut 8 bases from V and 5 bases from J, with 16 bases between. Germline V CDR1 and CDR2: MNHEY, SMNVEV (reference sequence). Each CDR3 protein gets one entry after TCRdb re-called the reads with MiXCR. The table has nearly 450,000 distinct CDR3 sequences, 25% to 40% seen once. J is TRBJ2-7 and V is TRBV27; possibly TRBD1 for D (6 bases). Material: PBMCs. The TCR sequence derives from a human donor in good health (CMV status not recorded). Some clones in this sample may be carry-over from other donors' samples. The CDR3 here is CASQPIQGHEQYF. DNA for the CDR3: TGTGCCAGCCAACCCATACAGGGCCACGAGCAGTACTTC.